Listed below are T cell receptor beta chains from one sample, sequenced in a study of neoadjuvant anti-PD-1 for oral cavity cancer. Produced via immunoSEQ multiplex PCR; TCRdb's table is partial and in-frame only. The sample carries some 61,000 clones, about 85% recorded once. This specimen consisted of PBMCs, obtained after nivolumab (anti-PD-1) treatment. All receptors come from a person aged 35-79 years with oral cavity squamous cell carcinoma. Each CDR3 is given with its conserved first and last residue. A D gene is named only where the DNA matches it firmly. Size tells how often a clone was seen (once, few, many) or the class of an expanded clone, and some rows leave it out.

>TRBV2|TRBJ2-5|TRBD2|once
TGTGCCAGCAACAAGCAGGGAGGGGAAGAGACCCAGTACTTC
CASNKQGGEETQYF
>TRBV5-4|TRBJ2-1|TRBD2|NA
TGTGCCAGCAGCTTGGTCTCGGGAGGGCCCTCTAATGAGCAGTTCTTC
CASSLVSGGPSNEQFF
>TRBV6-1|TRBJ2-1|NA|NA
TGTGCCAGCAGTGAATATGCCGGATCCTCCTCCTACAATGAGCAGTTCTTC
CASSEYAGSSSYNEQFF
>TRBV5-1|TRBJ2-1|TRBD2|NA
TGCGCCAGCAGCTCTGGGACTAGCGGCTACAATGAGCAGTTCTTC
CASSSGTSGYNEQFF
>TRBV9|TRBJ2-3|TRBD2|NA
TGTGCCAGCAGCGTAGGGGAGGGAGGGTCTAGCACAGATACGCAGTATTTT
CASSVGEGGSSTDTQYF
>TRBV18|TRBJ2-3|NA|NA
TGTGCCAGCTCACTTTCAGGGACCCGCGGCACAGATACGCAGTATTTT
CASSLSGTRGTDTQYF
>TRBV11-2|TRBJ1-2|TRBD1|NA
TGTGCCAGCAGCTTAGCCGCCGGGACAGGGCCCTTAGACACCTTC
CASSLAAGTGPLDTF
>TRBV11-2|TRBJ1-1|NA|NA
TGTGCCAGCAGCTTAGCGAGTACAGTGAACACTGAAGCTTTCTTT
CASSLASTVNTEAFF
>TRBV7-9|TRBJ2-1|TRBD2|NA
TGTGCCAGCAGCTTAGACGGGACTAGGGGGGATGAGCAGTTCTTC
CASSLDGTRGDEQFF
>TRBV2|TRBJ1-3|NA|NA
TGTGCCAGCATCAAAGAAGTCTCTGGAAACACCATATATTTT
CASIKEVSGNTIYF